One and the same sample provided the 27 T cell receptor beta chains below, sequenced in a study of Ad26.COV2.S vaccination and SARS-CoV-2 variants. This sample's treatment: some 20 received Ad26.COV2.S at low or high dose, single or two shots; about 5 received placebo; per-sample allocation not given. Sampling was performed 63 days after the first vaccine or placebo injection. Some clones are missing from TCRdb's copy, which holds only in-frame ones; the method was immunoSEQ multiplex PCR. The table has around 450,000 clones, roughly 90% seen once; the top ten hold 3.6%. Material: peripheral blood, obtained in a trial of Ad26.COV2.S vaccine versus placebo. Receptors originate from a person between 18 and 65 years old who received the Ad26.COV2.S COVID-19 vaccine or a placebo.

The chain combines TRBV9 with TRBJ2-7, with 7 bases matching TRBD1. Germline CDR1 SGDLS, CDR2 YYNGEE. V was pared by 0 bases and J by 3 bases, with 3 bases of the junction left unmatched. The CDR3 length is 14 residues. CDR3 residues: CASSVVGGDYEQYF. The CDR3 nucleotides read TGTGCCAGCAGCGTAGTAGGGGGCGACTACGAGCAGTACTTC.

In its sample, this clone was seen a few times. V is TRBV28 and J is TRBJ1-5; D is undetermined. Between the trimmed V and J ends, which lost 4 bases and 6 bases, there was a span of 10 bases. This CDR3 contains 13 residues. Per the germline V gene, CDR1 is MDHEN and CDR2 is SYDVKM. The chain's CDR3 is CASSSGPSQPQHF. CDR3 DNA sequence: TGTGCCAGCAGTTCGGGCCCGAGTCAGCCCCAGCATTTT.

The chain combines TRBV28 with TRBJ2-3; D is uncertain. Between the trimmed V and J ends, which lost 3 bases and 2 bases, there was a span of 12 bases. This CDR3 region has 15 residues. In germline, CDR1 is MDHEN, CDR2 SYDVKM. For the CDR3, the DNA is TGTGCCAGCAGTTTCAACGGCAGACACACAGATACGCAGTATTTT. It encodes CASSFNGRHTDTQYF.

V usage is TRBV6-5 and J usage is TRBJ2-5; no definite D call. The V end lost 2 bases, the J end lost 2 bases, and 9 bases lay between the germline ends. This CDR3 has 14 residues. Germline lookup yields CDR1 MNHEY and CDR2 SVGAGI. The DNA for the CDR3 is TGTGCCAGCAGTTACCTAGGGCTTCAAGAGACCCAGTACTTC. Its protein product is CASSYLGLQETQYF.

The chain joins TRBV5-1 to TRBJ1-1; D not resolved. The CDR3 length is 14 residues. Looked up from germline, CDR1 is SGHRS and CDR2 is YFSETQ. V dropped 4 bases and J dropped 4 bases, with 14 bases sitting between them. CDR3 region: CASSPRERSTEAFF. DNA for the CDR3: TGCGCCAGCAGCCCGAGGGAAAGGAGCACTGAAGCTTTCTTT. The full variable domain, rest sourced from reference TRBV5-1 and TRBJ1-1, is KAGVTQTPRYLIKTRGQQVTLSCSPISGHRSVSWYQQTPGQGLQFLFEYFSETQRNKGNFPGRFSGRQFSNSRSEMNVSTLELGDSALYLCASSPRERSTEAFFGQGTRLTVV.

The chain employs TRBV2 and TRBJ2-7; D is perhaps TRBD1 (7 bases). Germline V gives CDR1 SNHLY, CDR2 FYNNEI. The CDR3 runs 16 residues. V lost 3 bases, J lost 2 bases, and 17 bases lay in between. The CDR3 nucleotides read TGTGCCAGCAGTGACTTCCTGGGCAGGGGGGCCTACGAGCAGTACTTC. Its protein product is CASSDFLGRGAYEQYF.

V and J are TRBV6-6 and TRBJ2-3, with D maybe TRBD2 (6 bases). Germline V CDR1 and CDR2: MNHNY, SVGAGI (reference sequence). The V end lost 1 base, the J end lost 2 bases, and 13 bases lay between the germline ends. This CDR3 spans 16 amino acids. The CDR3 spells CASSYFKTRTTDTQYF. The CDR3 DNA reads as TGTGCCAGCAGTTACTTTAAGACTAGGACCACAGATACGCAGTATTTT.

The chain recombines TRBV3-1 (or the pseudogene TRBV3-2) with TRBJ1-4; 8 positions match TRBD1. The trim removed 0 bases at V and 6 bases at J, leaving 6 bases unmatched. The CDR3 is made up of 16 amino acids. Germline lookup yields CDR1 LGHDT and CDR2 YNNKEL (reference sequence). The CDR3 spells CASSQDLQGGDEKLFF. In nucleotides, the CDR3 is TGTGCCAGCAGCCAAGATTTACAGGGGGGCGATGAAAAACTGTTTTTT.

The V gene is TRBV18, the J gene TRBJ2-2; D could derive from TRBD1 or TRBD2 (5 bases each). V was pared by 2 bases and J by 5 bases, with 9 bases between. Germline CDR1 reads KGHSH; CDR2 reads LQKENI. The CDR3 runs 14 residues. The CDR3 loop is CASSPSGATGELFF. The CDR3 DNA reads as TGTGCCAGCTCACCATCCGGGGCTACCGGGGAGCTGTTTTTT.

Written as DNA, the CDR3 is TGTGCCAGCAGTCCGTGGACTAGCGGGGTTAGTACCCAGTACTTC. Protein: CASSPWTSGVSTQYF. The chain links TRBV28 to TRBJ2-5, with 12 bases that match TRBD2. V was clipped by 5 bases and J by 8 bases; unmatched bases: 9. Germline V gene data show CDR1 as MDHEN and CDR2 as SYDVKM. CDR3 length: 15 amino acids.

The V call is TRBV12-5, the J call TRBJ1-3; TRBD1 is a possible D gene (5 bases). This CDR3 comprises 15 residues. The ends were cut back, 5 bases at V and 4 bases at J, with 15 bases in the middle. Germline loops: CDR1 LGHNT, CDR2 FRNRAP. DNA of the CDR3: TGTGCTAGTGGTCACACAGGCCGGGGGGGAAACACCATATATTTT. Translating gives CASGHTGRGGNTIYF.

The rearrangement uses TRBV19 and TRBJ2-2; D is unclear. The CDR3 extends over 14 amino acids. Trimming removed 6 bases at V and 5 bases at J, with 13 bases between. Germline assignment: CDR1 LNHDA and CDR2 SQIVND (reference sequence). CDR3 DNA sequence: TGTGCCAGTAGCCTCTACGTCGGGACCGGGGAGCTGTTTTTT. The encoded protein is CASSLYVGTGELFF.

The V gene is TRBV6-5, the J gene TRBJ2-1; D may be TRBD1 (5 bases). The V end lost 10 bases, the J end lost 5 bases, and 15 bases lay between the germline ends. In germline, CDR1 is MNHEY, CDR2 SVGAGI. This CDR3 spans 13 amino acids. The CDR3 DNA is TGTGCCACGAAACAAATAGGGGACAATGAGCAGTTCTTC. This gives the protein CATKQIGDNEQFF.

This clone has a handful of counts. The chain recombines TRBV10-3 with TRBJ1-2; D is unresolved. The CDR3 extends over 14 amino acids. Germline CDR1 is ENHRY and CDR2 is SYGVKD. V dropped 2 bases and J dropped 2 bases, with 9 bases sitting between them. The CDR3 nucleotides read TGTGCCATCAGTGAGAGGGATCTCAACTATGGCTACACCTTC. Its protein is CAISERDLNYGYTF.

This chain uses TRBV5-4 with TRBJ2-7; TRBD1 matches at 7 bases. V lost 2 bases to trimming and J lost 2 bases; unmatched junction nucleotides: 7. This CDR3 has 15 amino acids. Germline CDR1 and CDR2: SGHNT and YYREEE (reference sequence). The CDR3 DNA reads TGTGCCAGCAGCTTAAACCGGGACAGACCCTACGAGCAGTACTTC. Its translation is CASSLNRDRPYEQYF.

This chain links TRBV3-1 (or the pseudogene TRBV3-2) with TRBJ2-3; TRBD2 aligns across 7 bases. The length of the CDR3 is 15 residues. V lost 1 base and J lost 4; bases outside the gene matches: 5. Germline V gene data show CDR1 as LGHDT and CDR2 as YNNKEL (reference sequence). In nucleotides, the CDR3 is TGTGCCAGCAGCCAAGGTCTAGCGGATGCAGATACGCAGTATTTT. It specifies CASSQGLADADTQYF.

V usage is TRBV2 and J usage is TRBJ2-5; D is perhaps TRBD2 (7 bases). The CDR3 loop spans 15 amino acids. Trimming left V 7 bases short and J 5 bases short, with 20 bases between. Germline CDR1 SNHLY, CDR2 FYNNEI. CDR3 DNA: TGTGCCAGCACCCAGCCGGGGGGCGCGGCCGAGACCCAGTACTTC. Amino acid sequence: CASTQPGGAAETQYF.

The V gene is TRBV29-1, the J gene TRBJ2-3; no definite D call. The CDR3 is 14 amino acids. V dropped 1 base and J dropped 6 bases, with 14 bases sitting between them. Per germline, CDR1 SQVTM and CDR2 ANQGSEA. The CDR3 here is CSVEGGPAVDTQYF. CDR3 in DNA: TGCAGCGTTGAAGGCGGCCCCGCCGTCGATACGCAGTATTTT.

The chain couples TRBV18 to TRBJ2-2; 7 bases are shared with TRBD1. Germline CDR1 KGHSH, CDR2 LQKENI. The V and J ends lost 4 bases and 5 bases, in that order; junction bases with no gene match: 10. The CDR3 length is 16 residues. The CDR3 nucleotides are TGTGCCAGCTCACTTCGACAGGGCCAAGGGACCGGGGAGCTGTTTTTT. Amino acid sequence: CASSLRQGQGTGELFF.

This clone has just one count. The chain recombines TRBV18 with TRBJ1-3; no clear D. The germline V gene encodes CDR1 KGHSH and CDR2 LQKENI. The V end was cut by 3 bases, the J end by 0 bases, with 12 bases between. The CDR3 totals 16 residues. The CDR3 spells CASSPFMASSGNTIYF. CDR3 DNA: TGTGCCAGCTCACCCTTTATGGCCAGCTCTGGAAACACCATATATTTT.

This chain connects TRBV7-9 to TRBJ1-6, with a tentative D call TRBD1 (6 bases). The CDR3 covers 15 residues. V dropped 0 bases and J dropped 7 bases, with 10 bases sitting between them. In germline, CDR1 is SEHNR, CDR2 FQNEAQ (reference sequence). This CDR3 reads CASSLAAGVNSPLHF. The CDR3 nucleotides are TGTGCCAGCAGCTTAGCCGCAGGGGTAAATTCACCCCTCCACTTT. Supplemented by reference TRBV7-9 and TRBJ1-6, the full variable domain reads DTGVSQNPRHKITKRGQNVTFRCDPISEHNRLYWYRQTLGQGPEFLTYFQNEAQLEKSRLLSDRFSAERPKGSFSTLEIQRTEQGDSAMYLCASSLAAGVNSPLHFGNGTRLTVT.

J is TRBJ2-7 and V is TRBV7-9, with unresolved D. Trimming took off 5 bases at V and 0 bases at J, with 11 bases between the two ends. CDR1 is SEHNR and CDR2 is FQNEAQ in the germline V gene (reference sequence). The CDR3 extends over 14 amino acids. CDR3 sequence: CASSGDLSSYEQYF. For the CDR3, the DNA is TGTGCCAGCAGCGGGGATCTCAGCTCCTACGAGCAGTACTTC.

This chain uses TRBV7-2 with TRBJ2-2, with D tentatively TRBD1 (6 bases). Germline CDR1 is SGHTA and CDR2 is FQGNSA. V shed 2 bases and J shed 6 bases, with 10 bases lying between them. The CDR3 has 14 amino acids. The CDR3 DNA reads TGTGCCAGCAGCTTATCGACAGGCGCCGGGGAGCTGTTTTTT. As protein: CASSLSTGAGELFF.

The CDR3, as DNA: TGTGCCAGTAGTATAGTTTGGGACAGGGCCTACAATGAGCAGTTCTTC. Its translation: CASSIVWDRAYNEQFF. The V gene is TRBV19, the J gene TRBJ2-1, with 9 bases fitting TRBD1. The CDR3 totals 16 residues. The germline CDR1 and CDR2 sequences are LNHDA and SQIVND (reference sequence). The ends lost 1 base at V and 2 bases at J; junction bases unmatched: 3. Combining the CDR3 with reference TRBV19 and TRBJ2-1 gives the whole variable domain DGGITQSPKYLFRKEGQNVTLSCEQNLNHDAMYWYRQDPGQGLRLIYYSQIVNDFQKGDIAEGYSVSREKKESFPLTVTSAQKNPTAFYLCASSIVWDRAYNEQFFGPGTRLTVL.

V gene TRBV19 combines with J gene TRBJ1-4; weak D call: TRBD1 (6 bases). Trimming cost V 6 bases and J 5 bases, with 16 bases left between them. This CDR3 region has 15 residues. Germline V gives CDR1 LNHDA, CDR2 SQIVND (reference sequence). This chain's CDR3 is CASRLGQTPNEKLFF. CDR3 coding DNA: TGTGCCAGTAGATTAGGACAGACCCCGAATGAAAAACTGTTTTTT.

J is TRBJ2-1 and V is TRBV24-1; D assignment may be TRBD1 or TRBD2 (5 bases each). This CDR3 is built from 16 residues. V shed 4 bases and J shed 4 bases, with 16 bases lying between them. Per the germline V gene, CDR1 is KGHDR and CDR2 is SFDVKD. CDR3 coding DNA: TGTGCCACCAGTGAGGATCCCGTGGGACGGTACAATGAGCAGTTCTTC. Translation gives CATSEDPVGRYNEQFF.

The chain recombines TRBV7-3 with TRBJ2-3; 14 bases agree with TRBD2. Per germline, CDR1 SGHTA and CDR2 FQGTGA. V gave up 5 bases and J gave up 4 bases; unmatched junction bases: 5. The CDR3 loop spans 16 amino acids. The CDR3 DNA follows: TGTGCCAGCAGCACGGGACTAGCGGGGGTGGCAGATACGCAGTATTTT. Its translation: CASSTGLAGVADTQYF.